This T cell receptor (beta chain) was identified during a study of cytomegalovirus exposure and HLA in healthy donors. Findings of the study overall: The authors listed around 150 TCR beta chains as cytomegalovirus-associated.

About this clone itself: Its antigen remains unknown.

Use of 60 Vbeta and 13 Jbeta primers characterized the PCR. The table came from immunoSEQ multiplex PCR; TCRdb's copy has only in-frame clones and leaves some out. The sample records about 96,000 clones, 65% to 75% being singletons. The V gene end was trimmed by 5 bases and the J gene end by 0 bases; junction bases not matched to a gene: 12. The CDR3 has 17 amino acids. Germline lookup yields CDR1 MNHEY and CDR2 SMNVEV (reference sequence). The V and J genes are TRBV27 and TRBJ2-7; the match to TRBD1 covers 8 bases. Material: PBMCs. The TCR was taken from a woman in her seventies in good health and CMV-seropositive. The CDR3 is CASSPLAGQGASYEQYF. As DNA, the CDR3 is TGTGCCAGCAGTCCCCTCGCCGGACAGGGAGCCTCCTACGAGCAGTACTTC.